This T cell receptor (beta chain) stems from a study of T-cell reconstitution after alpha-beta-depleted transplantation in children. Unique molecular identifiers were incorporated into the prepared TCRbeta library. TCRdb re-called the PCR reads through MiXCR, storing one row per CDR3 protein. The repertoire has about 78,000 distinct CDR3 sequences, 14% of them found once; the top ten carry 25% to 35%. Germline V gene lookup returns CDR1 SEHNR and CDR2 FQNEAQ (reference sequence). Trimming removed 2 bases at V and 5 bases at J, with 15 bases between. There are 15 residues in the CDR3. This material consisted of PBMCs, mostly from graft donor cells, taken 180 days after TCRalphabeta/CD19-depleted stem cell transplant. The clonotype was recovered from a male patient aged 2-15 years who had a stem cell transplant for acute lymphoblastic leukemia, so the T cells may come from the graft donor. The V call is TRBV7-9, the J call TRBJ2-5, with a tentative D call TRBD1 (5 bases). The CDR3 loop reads CASSLKGPIQETQYF. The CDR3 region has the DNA TGTGCCAGCAGCTTAAAGGGGCCTATTCAGGAGACCCAGTACTTC. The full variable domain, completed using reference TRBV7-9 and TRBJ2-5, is DTGVSQNPRHKITKRGQNVTFRCDPISEHNRLYWYRQTLGQGPEFLTYFQNEAQLEKSRLLSDRFSAERPKGSFSTLEIQRTEQGDSAMYLCASSLKGPIQETQYFGPGTRLLVL.